This TCR beta chain emerged from a study of cytomegalovirus exposure and HLA in healthy donors. Whole-study findings and limits: In a later analysis, at a false discovery rate of 0.05, roughly 17,000 TCR beta sequences matched HLA alleles. Several top significant clusters appeared, in a later analysis, to be linked to common viral pathogens. Researchers counted 164 TCR beta chains as cytomegalovirus-associated.

PCR primers comprised 60 Vbeta and 13 Jbeta primers. Profiled with immunoSEQ multiplex PCR; TCRdb holds only in-frame clones, not every one. The sample consists of some 63,000 clones, around 83% of them appearing once. Details on this clone: What it binds is not known.

CDR3 length equals 14 residues. Germline V gives CDR1 MDHEN, CDR2 SYDVKM. V lost 5 bases to trimming and J lost 3 bases, with 14 bases between them. The TCR sequence derives from a human donor in good health. The source material was PBMCs. This chain uses TRBV28 with TRBJ2-7, with D possibly being TRBD1 (6 bases). The CDR3 nucleotides are TGTGCCAGCAGTCCACAGGGTACAGACTACGAGCAGTACTTC. This translates into CASSPQGTDYEQYF.